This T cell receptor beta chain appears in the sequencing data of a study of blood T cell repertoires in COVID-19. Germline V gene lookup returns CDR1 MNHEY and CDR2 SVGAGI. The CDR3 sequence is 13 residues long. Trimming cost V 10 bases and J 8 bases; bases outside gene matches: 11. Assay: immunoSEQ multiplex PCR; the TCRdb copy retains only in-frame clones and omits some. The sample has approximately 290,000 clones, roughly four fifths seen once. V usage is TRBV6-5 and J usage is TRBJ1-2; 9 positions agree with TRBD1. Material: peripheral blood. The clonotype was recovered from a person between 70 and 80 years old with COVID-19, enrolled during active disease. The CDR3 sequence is CATWGGQGRGYTF. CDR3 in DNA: TGTGCCACCTGGGGGGGACAGGGTCGGGGCTACACCTTC.